The 17 T cell receptor beta chains presented below share a single source sample, sequenced in a study of CD8 T cells in ankylosing spondylitis. Findings and caveats of the study: Characteristic of ankylosing spondylitis blood, it appeared, was a TCR beta motif comprising several highly homologous variants.

One entry per CDR3 protein results from TCRdb running MiXCR on the 5' RACE reads. The table includes 700,000 or so distinct CDR3 sequences, roughly 20% detected once. No antigen has been assigned to these receptors. Specimen: blood, either unsorted or a sorted T cell fraction (not recorded which). These receptors came from a male donor with ankylosing spondylitis.

This clonotype was recorded at least ten times. CDR3 in DNA: TGTGCCAGCAGCGCCGCCAGGGGGACAGCTAATGAAAAACTGTTTTTT. Its translation is CASSAARGTANEKLFF. V and J are TRBV12-3 or TRBV12-4 and TRBJ1-4; 7 bases agree with TRBD1. J lost 3 bases, V lost 6 bases, and 10 bases had no gene match. The CDR3 consists of 16 residues.

This clonotype was seen a few times. The chain recombines TRBV30 with TRBJ2-3; D is ambiguous. Germline assignment: CDR1 GTSNPN and CDR2 SVGIG (reference sequence). The CDR3 is made up of 11 amino acids. Trimming took off 1 base at V and 3 bases at J, with 2 bases between the two ends. The CDR3 DNA sequence: TGTGCCTGGAGTGAGACAGATACGCAGTATTTT. Its protein is CAWSETDTQYF.

The sample holds a few counts of this clonotype. The chain combines TRBV5-1 with TRBJ2-5, with D possibly being TRBD2 (6 bases). The germline CDR1 and CDR2 sequences are SGHRS and YFSETQ. This CDR3 is 17 amino acids long. The ends were cut back, 4 bases at V and 0 bases at J, with 19 bases in the middle. The CDR3 spells CASSPGGGSGNQETQYF. The CDR3 DNA is TGCGCCAGCAGCCCCGGGGGTGGTAGCGGAAACCAAGAGACCCAGTACTTC.

The chain couples TRBV7-9 to TRBJ2-1; TRBD1 matches 8 bases. This CDR3 region has 14 residues. After removal of 3 bases from V and 5 bases from J, the junction contained 3 bases not matched to a gene. Looked up from germline, CDR1 is SEHNR and CDR2 is FQNEAQ (reference sequence). Here the CDR3 DNA reads TGTGCCAGCAGCTTCTACAGGGGGGACAATGAGCAGTTCTTC. Protein sequence: CASSFYRGDNEQFF.

The rearrangement uses TRBV6-2 or TRBV6-3 and TRBJ1-6, with D perhaps matching TRBD1 (6 bases). CDR1 MNHEY and CDR2 SVGEGT come from the germline V gene. The CDR3 sequence is 14 residues long. Trimming pared 2 bases from V and 7 bases from J, leaving 9 bases between. The CDR3 DNA follows: TGTGCCAGCAGTTACCAGGGGCCAAATTCACCCCTCCACTTT. Its translation: CASSYQGPNSPLHF.

The gene calls are TRBV10-2 and TRBJ1-5; TRBD1 matches 7 bases. The germline gives CDR1 WSHSY, CDR2 SAAADI. This CDR3 spans 16 amino acids. Losses at the gene ends were 4 bases for V and 2 bases for J; bases not matched to a gene: 8. The chain's CDR3 is CASSGGRGRGNQPQHF. In nucleotides, the CDR3 is TGCGCCAGCAGTGGGGGGAGGGGGCGCGGCAATCAGCCCCAGCATTTT.

The V and J genes are TRBV29-1 and TRBJ2-6; TRBD1 or TRBD2 may be the D gene (5 bases each). The CDR3 has 15 residues. Trimming left V 4 bases short and J 0 bases short, with 10 bases between. The germline CDR1 and CDR2 sequences are SQVTM and ANQGSEA. DNA for the CDR3: TGCAGCGTTGGGGGACGGAGCTCTGGGGCCAACGTCCTGACTTTC. Translation: CSVGGRSSGANVLTF.

The genes are TRBV2 and TRBJ1-2; D gene ambiguous. Germline V gene data show CDR1 as SNHLY and CDR2 as FYNNEI. The CDR3 sequence is 11 residues long. The V end lost 7 bases, the J end lost 11 bases, and 14 bases lay between the germline ends. CDR3 residues: CASIQAPAYTF. CDR3 sequence (DNA): TGTGCCAGCATTCAGGCCCCAGCATACACCTTC.

V usage is TRBV11-2 and J usage is TRBJ2-4; D gene ambiguous. Trimming left V 5 bases short and J 0 bases short, with 14 bases between. This CDR3 is built from 16 residues. Germline V lookup: CDR1 SGHAT, CDR2 FQNNGV. The CDR3 nucleotides read TGTGCCAGCAGCCCGCACGCTAGTATAGCCAAAAACATTCAGTACTTC. It yields the protein CASSPHASIAKNIQYF.

In this sample, this clonotype turned up a few times. J is TRBJ2-6 and V is TRBV6-5; D call uncertain. Germline V gene lookup returns CDR1 MNHEY and CDR2 SVGAGI. The CDR3 totals 16 residues. V dropped 0 bases and J dropped 0 bases, with 6 bases sitting between them. CDR3 DNA: TGTGCCAGCAGTTACTCAGAGCGCTCTGGGGCCAACGTCCTGACTTTC. This encodes CASSYSERSGANVLTF.

The chain couples TRBV6-5 to TRBJ2-3; TRBD2 aligns across 11 bases. The J segment lost 3 bases and the V segment lost 0 bases, leaving 2 bases of the junction unmatched. CDR1 is MNHEY and CDR2 is SVGAGI in the germline V gene. The CDR3 contains 16 residues. The CDR3 protein is CASSYSTSGKTDTQYF. Here the CDR3 DNA reads TGTGCCAGCAGTTACTCGACTAGCGGGAAGACAGATACGCAGTATTTT.

The chain couples TRBV2 to TRBJ2-1, with 9 bases identical to TRBD2. The V gene's germline CDR1 is SNHLY and CDR2 FYNNEI. After removal of 7 bases from V and 6 bases from J, the junction contained 13 bases not matched to a gene. This CDR3 contains 16 residues. DNA of the CDR3: TGTGCCAGCACATATGAGCGGGGGGCCCCCCTCAATGAGCAGTTCTTC. It is translated as CASTYERGAPLNEQFF.

This clonotype appeared a few times. The gene calls are TRBV5-1 and TRBJ2-3; D gene uncertain. Germline loops: CDR1 SGHRS, CDR2 YFSETQ. The V end was cut by 0 bases, the J end by 0 bases, with 8 bases between. CDR3 length equals 15 residues. The CDR3 spells CASSLGPGSTDTQYF. The CDR3 region has the DNA TGCGCCAGCAGCTTGGGGCCAGGTAGCACAGATACGCAGTATTTT. The whole variable domain, remainder taken from reference TRBV5-1 and TRBJ2-3, is KAGVTQTPRYLIKTRGQQVTLSCSPISGHRSVSWYQQTPGQGLQFLFEYFSETQRNKGNFPGRFSGRQFSNSRSEMNVSTLELGDSALYLCASSLGPGSTDTQYFGPGTRLTVL.

This clonotype has ten or more counts. The chain couples TRBV28 to TRBJ1-6, with TRBD1 matching 11 bases. V gave up 6 bases and J gave up 14 bases; unmatched junction bases: 12. The V gene's germline CDR1 is MDHEN and CDR2 SYDVKM. The CDR3 extends over 15 amino acids. Here the CDR3 reads CASSSDRGRFVALHF. CDR3 in DNA: TGTGCCAGCAGCTCGGACAGGGGGCGGTTTGTGGCCCTCCACTTT.

The chain employs TRBV29-1 and TRBJ1-1, with D possibly matching TRBD1 (5 bases). The CDR3 runs to 11 residues. Germline V gives CDR1 SQVTM, CDR2 ANQGSEA. Trimming left V 6 bases short and J 3 bases short, with 8 bases between. The DNA for the CDR3 is TGCAGCGTGGGGGACTACACTGAAGCTTTCTTT. This gives the protein CSVGDYTEAFF. The full variable domain, rest sourced from reference TRBV29-1 and TRBJ1-1, is SAVISQKPSRDICQRGTSLTIQCQVDSQVTMMFWYRQQPGQSLTLIATANQGSEATYESGFVIDKFPISRPNLTFSTLTVSNMSPEDSSIYLCSVGDYTEAFFGQGTRLTVV.

This clonotype has just a few counts. V usage is TRBV5-1 and J usage is TRBJ1-1; TRBD1 matches at 7 bases. The CDR3 sequence is 13 residues long. Trimming took 5 bases from V and 4 from J; bases not matched to a gene: 5. Germline CDR1 and CDR2: SGHRS and YFSETQ. Here the CDR3 reads CASRTGVGTEAFF. The CDR3 DNA reads TGCGCCAGCAGAACAGGGGTGGGCACTGAAGCTTTCTTT.

This clonotype has more than one count but fewer than ten. The J gene is TRBJ2-2, the V gene TRBV5-1; TRBD2 agrees at 13 bases. V shed 3 bases, J shed 2 bases, and the junction held 4 bases outside the gene matches. The CDR3 runs to 17 residues. Germline V CDR1 and CDR2: SGHRS, YFSETQ. CDR3: CASSSGTSGTNTGELFF. The CDR3 DNA reads TGCGCCAGCAGCTCGGGGACTAGCGGGACTAACACCGGGGAGCTGTTTTTT.